Given below is one T cell receptor beta chain in context. The data originate from a study of OX40 agonist ivuxolimab in advanced cancers. At the level of the study: The diagnoses of dose-escalation patients were hepatocellular carcinoma, melanoma, renal cell or head and neck cancer.

The CDR3 totals 13 residues. Trimming removed 6 bases from V and 4 bases from J, with 10 bases in between. Germline V gives CDR1 MNHNY, CDR2 SVGAGI (reference sequence). Some clones are missing from TCRdb's copy, which holds only in-frame ones; the method was immunoSEQ multiplex PCR. The table has about 100,000 clones, approximately 90% seen once. The gene calls are TRBV6-6 and TRBJ1-3; weak D call: TRBD1 (5 bases). Sequenced here: CD4+ or CD8+ T cells sorted from blood, sampled in a trial of the OX40 agonist ivuxolimab. This receptor was identified in an adult with an advanced solid tumor such as melanoma, head and neck, liver or kidney cancer. The CDR3 sequence is CASRSGTGNTIYF. DNA for the CDR3: TGTGCCAGCAGGAGCGGGACGGGAAACACCATATATTTT.